These 27 T cell receptor beta chains were sequenced from one sample in a study of CD8 T cells in Susac syndrome. An input of roughly 0.5 to 1 ug of RNA was subjected to reverse transcription using random hexamers. MiXCR, applied by TCRdb to the immunoSEQ multiplex PCR reads, yields one record per CDR3 protein. The data contain 160,000 or so distinct CDR3 sequences, 92% of them singletons. The specimen sequenced was CD4+ T cells from PBMCs. These receptors all come from a human donor in good health.

The CDR3 here is CASSVRVQRVTDTQYF. The CDR3 DNA follows: TGTGCCAGCAGCGTAAGAGTCCAGCGGGTAACAGATACGCAGTATTTT. The chain carries TRBV4-2 and TRBJ2-3; maybe TRBD2 (6 bases). The CDR3 loop spans 16 amino acids. Trimming took 5 bases from V and 3 from J, leaving 18 bases between them. From germline, CDR1 is LGHNA and CDR2 YNFKEQ.

The chain has TRBV15 and TRBJ2-3; D gene ambiguous. Trimming left V 1 base short and J 6 bases short, with 11 bases between. The CDR3 contains 14 residues. Germline CDR1 is LNHNV and CDR2 is YYDKDF (reference sequence). Here the CDR3 DNA reads TGTGCCACCAGCAGAGTAAAGCTGCGTGATACGCAGTATTTT. This sequence encodes CATSRVKLRDTQYF.

This CDR3 is CATSRRGGEQFF. CDR3 in DNA: TGTGCCACCAGCAGAAGGGGAGGTGAGCAGTTCTTC. This chain joins TRBV15 and TRBJ2-1, with a weak D call TRBD2 (6 bases). With 2 bases removed from V and 9 bases from J, the gap between germline ends came to 8 bases. The CDR3 totals 12 residues. CDR1 is LNHNV, CDR2 YYDKDF, per germline (reference sequence).

The chain carries TRBV2 and TRBJ1-5; maybe TRBD1 (6 bases). Germline lookup yields CDR1 SNHLY and CDR2 FYNNEI. V was pared by 7 bases and J by 7 bases, with 14 bases between. The CDR3 is 13 residues long. CDR3 DNA sequence: TGTGCCAGCATGTGGGGGCAGAGCCAGCCCCAGCATTTT. Encoded protein: CASMWGQSQPQHF.

The J gene is TRBJ2-7, the V gene TRBV2, with a weak D call TRBD1 (6 bases). Germline-derived CDR1 and CDR2 are SNHLY and FYNNEI. Trimming left V 4 bases short and J 2 bases short, with 15 bases between. The CDR3 extends over 15 amino acids. The CDR3 DNA reads TGTGCCAGCAGTGGAATGGGCAGGGGCCCCTACGAGCAGTACTTC. It yields the protein CASSGMGRGPYEQYF.

The V gene is TRBV28, the J gene TRBJ1-5; TRBD1 aligns across 8 bases. The V gene end was trimmed by 7 bases and the J gene end by 1 base; junction bases not matched to a gene: 6. CDR3 length equals 15 residues. Looked up from germline, CDR1 is MDHEN and CDR2 is SYDVKM. As DNA, the CDR3 is TGTGCCAGCATTTCGGGACAGGCAAGCAATCAGCCCCAGCATTTT. Encoded protein: CASISGQASNQPQHF.

This chain joins TRBV7-9 and TRBJ1-3; possible D gene TRBD1, 6 bases. This CDR3 comprises 14 residues. Germline CDR1 is SEHNR and CDR2 is FQNEAQ (reference sequence). The V end lost 6 bases, the J end lost 0 bases, and 9 bases lay between the germline ends. This chain's CDR3 is CASRLQGSGNTIYF. CDR3 coding DNA: TGTGCCAGCAGGTTACAGGGCTCTGGAAACACCATATATTTT.

The V and J genes are TRBV29-1 and TRBJ2-2; possibly TRBD1 or TRBD2 for D (6 bases each). In germline, CDR1 is SQVTM, CDR2 ANQGSEA. The CDR3 is made up of 11 amino acids. CDR3 protein: CGVGGRGELFF. As DNA, the CDR3 is TGCGGAGTAGGGGGGCGCGGGGAGCTGTTTTTT.

CDR3 coding DNA: TGTGCCACCAGCAGAGATCCGTCAGGGGACGGCTACACCTTC. Residues: CATSRDPSGDGYTF. V is TRBV15 and J is TRBJ1-2, with D possibly matching TRBD1 (6 bases). The CDR3 sequence is 14 residues long. V lost 0 bases to trimming and J lost 8 bases, with 13 bases between them. Germline CDR1 and CDR2: LNHNV and YYDKDF (reference sequence). Full variable domain (remainder filled in from reference TRBV15 and TRBJ1-2): DAMVIQNPRYQVTQFGKPVTLSCSQTLNHNVMYWYQQKSSQAPKLLFHYYDKDFNNEADTPDNFQSRRPNTSFCFLDIRSPGLGDTAMYLCATSRDPSGDGYTFGSGTRLTVV.

V is TRBV6-5 and J is TRBJ2-5; D is unclear. V gave up 2 bases and J gave up 6 bases, with 13 bases separating them. Germline CDR1 is MNHEY and CDR2 is SVGAGI. The CDR3 is 14 residues long. CDR3 DNA: TGTGCCAGCAGTTACACCCCCGACCGAAAGACCCAGTACTTC. This encodes CASSYTPDRKTQYF.

The genes are TRBV19 and TRBJ2-1, with TRBD2 as a possible D gene (7 bases). In germline, CDR1 is LNHDA, CDR2 SQIVND (reference sequence). Trimming left V 4 bases short and J 9 bases short, with 19 bases between. The CDR3 totals 15 residues. This CDR3 reads CASSTGQHGGGEQFF. CDR3 bases: TGTGCCAGTAGTACCGGACAGCACGGCGGGGGTGAGCAGTTCTTC.

The rearrangement uses TRBV5-1 and TRBJ1-2, with 7 bases lining up with TRBD1. V dropped 4 bases and J dropped 4; count of bases not matched to a gene: 4. This CDR3 region has 13 residues. Germline V gene lookup returns CDR1 SGHRS and CDR2 YFSETQ. This CDR3 reads CASSPGQPYGYTF. In DNA form, the CDR3 reads TGCGCCAGCAGCCCGGGACAGCCCTATGGCTACACCTTC.

This clonotype was observed a single time. This chain connects TRBV3-1 to TRBJ2-1; TRBD2 matches 8 bases. Trimming took 1 base from V and 7 from J; bases not matched to a gene: 6. The germline V gene has CDR1 LGHDT and CDR2 YNNKEL (reference sequence). The CDR3 spans 15 residues. The CDR3 nucleotides read TGTGCCAGCAGCCAAGCGGCGGGAGGACTAAATGAGCAGTTCTTC. Its protein product is CASSQAAGGLNEQFF.

The V call is TRBV10-2, the J call TRBJ1-1, with TRBD1 matching over 8 bases. Unmatched junction bases numbered 2, after V lost 3 bases and J lost 2 bases. The CDR3 has 14 residues. Germline V gene data show CDR1 as WSHSY and CDR2 as SAAADI. Here the CDR3 reads CASSETGGNTEAFF. As DNA, the CDR3 is TGCGCCAGCAGTGAAACAGGGGGAAACACTGAAGCTTTCTTT.

The chain links TRBV28 to TRBJ1-5; D possibly corresponds to TRBD1 (5 bases). The germline V and J ends were trimmed by 6 bases and 9 bases, with 15 bases remaining between them. CDR3 length: 13 residues. Germline V gene lookup returns CDR1 MDHEN and CDR2 SYDVKM. The CDR3 protein is CASRTTGVPPQHF. Here the CDR3 DNA reads TGTGCCAGCAGGACTACAGGTGTCCCGCCCCAGCATTTT.

This chain uses TRBV29-1 with TRBJ2-5; 9 bases match TRBD1. The CDR3 spans 13 residues. The J segment lost 3 bases and the V segment lost 7 bases, leaving 6 bases of the junction unmatched. Germline V CDR1 and CDR2: SQVTM, ANQGSEA. The CDR3 coding sequence is TGCAGCGCCTCCGGGACAGGGAAAGAGACCCAGTACTTC. Amino acids: CSASGTGKETQYF.

The V call is TRBV6-5, the J call TRBJ2-3; no reliable D call. Trimming shortened V by 6 bases and J by 2 bases, and 9 bases separated the two germline ends. The V gene's germline CDR1 is MNHEY and CDR2 SVGAGI. CDR3 length: 13 residues. CDR3 sequence (DNA): TGTGCCAGCAGGGATGGGGTCACAGATACGCAGTATTTT. Translating gives CASRDGVTDTQYF.

This clonotype was counted only a few times. The chain joins TRBV12-3 or TRBV12-4 to TRBJ1-2; D is ambiguous. The CDR3 covers 14 residues. Trimming took off 7 bases at V and 0 bases at J, with 12 bases between the two ends. CDR3 region: CASTLARANYGYTF. For the CDR3, the DNA is TGTGCCAGCACCCTGGCCCGCGCTAACTATGGCTACACCTTC.

The chain joins TRBV2 to TRBJ2-3; D remains unclear. V was cut by 7 bases and J by 6 bases, with 8 bases left in between. The CDR3 has 11 amino acids. Germline values: CDR1 SNHLY, CDR2 FYNNEI. The CDR3 spells CASNYGDTQYF. The CDR3 nucleotides read TGTGCCAGCAACTATGGGGATACGCAGTATTTT. Full variable domain (missing parts from reference TRBV2 and TRBJ2-3): EPEVTQTPSHQVTQMGQEVILRCVPISNHLYFYWYRQILGQKVEFLVSFYNNEISEKSEIFDDQFSVERPDGSNFTLKIRSTKLEDSAMYFCASNYGDTQYFGPGTRLTVL.

The chain employs TRBV13 and TRBJ2-5; 9 bases line up with TRBD2. Germline V lookup: CDR1 PRHDT, CDR2 FYEKMQ (reference sequence). V gave up 5 bases and J gave up 9 bases; unmatched junction bases: 7. The CDR3 runs to 13 residues. CDR3 DNA: TGTGCCAGCAGCCATAGCGGGGGTGGGGCCCAGTACTTC. Its translation is CASSHSGGGAQYF. Filled out from reference TRBV13 and TRBJ2-5, the complete variable domain reads AAGVIQSPRHLIKEKRETATLKCYPIPRHDTVYWYQQGPGQDPQFLISFYEKMQSDKGSIPDRFSAQQFSDYHSELNMSSLELGDSALYFCASSHSGGGAQYFGPGTRLLVL.

The chain is built from TRBV4-3 and TRBJ2-1; D is unresolved. The germline gives CDR1 LGHNA, CDR2 YSLEER. The CDR3 has 18 residues. V dropped 0 bases and J dropped 2 bases, with 17 bases sitting between them. The CDR3 spells CASSQDGDQKRPYNEQFF. CDR3 coding DNA: TGCGCCAGCAGCCAAGATGGCGACCAGAAGCGTCCCTACAATGAGCAGTTCTTC.

J is TRBJ2-7 and V is TRBV29-1; D is unclear. V was cut by 4 bases and J by 0 bases, with 13 bases left in between. This CDR3 is 14 amino acids long. The germline V gene has CDR1 SQVTM and CDR2 ANQGSEA. The CDR3 sequence: CSVGSRPSSYEQYF. CDR3 nucleotides: TGCAGCGTTGGATCCAGGCCAAGCTCCTACGAGCAGTACTTC.

CDR3 sequence (DNA): TGTGCCAGCATCCCTGGGGGGGCAGATACGCAGTATTTT. This encodes CASIPGGADTQYF. The chain employs TRBV6-5 and TRBJ2-3; 7 positions agree with TRBD2. The germline gives CDR1 MNHEY, CDR2 SVGAGI. With V trimmed by 7 bases and J by 4 bases, 5 bases remained unmatched. The CDR3 has 13 amino acids.

This clonotype appeared once. V is TRBV2 and J is TRBJ1-1, with a tentative D call TRBD1 (6 bases). V lost 3 bases and J lost 5, with 13 bases in between. CDR3 length: 14 residues. Germline V lookup: CDR1 SNHLY, CDR2 FYNNEI. The CDR3 sequence is CASSEEGVGTEAFF. CDR3 bases: TGTGCCAGCAGTGAGGAGGGGGTTGGGACTGAAGCTTTCTTT.

The V and J genes are TRBV25-1 and TRBJ2-2, with 7 nucleotides matching TRBD1. Germline assignment: CDR1 MGHDK and CDR2 SYGVNS. V shed 6 bases, J shed 6 bases, and the junction held 13 bases outside the gene matches. The CDR3 is made up of 16 amino acids. The CDR3 DNA is TGTGCCAGCAGGGGATATGTGACAGGGATGGCCGGGGAGCTGTTTTTT. It encodes CASRGYVTGMAGELFF. The full variable domain, in which reference TRBV25-1 and TRBJ2-2 provide the parts outside the CDR3, is EADIYQTPRYLVIGTGKKITLECSQTMGHDKMYWYQQDPGMELHLIHYSYGVNSTEKGDLSSESTVSRIRTEHFPLTLESARPSHTSQYLCASRGYVTGMAGELFFGEGSRLTVL.

The chain is built from TRBV6-1 and TRBJ2-1; 7 bases line up with TRBD1. After removal of 6 bases from V and 15 bases from J, the junction contained 14 bases not matched to a gene. Germline CDR1 is MNHNS and CDR2 is SASEGT. CDR3 length: 13 residues. The CDR3 is CASRTTKGAPLFF. As DNA, the CDR3 is TGTGCCAGCAGAACCACCAAGGGGGCGCCCCTGTTCTTC.

This clonotype has a handful of counts. A read error may account for a junction end that differs from germline. The chain links TRBV5-1 to TRBJ2-7; possibly TRBD1 for D (5 bases). The CDR3 consists of 13 residues. Germline-derived CDR1 and CDR2 are SGHRS and YFSETQ. CDR3 coding DNA: TGTGCCAGCAGCCTAACAGGTTCCTACGAGCAGTACTTC. It is translated as CASSLTGSYEQYF.